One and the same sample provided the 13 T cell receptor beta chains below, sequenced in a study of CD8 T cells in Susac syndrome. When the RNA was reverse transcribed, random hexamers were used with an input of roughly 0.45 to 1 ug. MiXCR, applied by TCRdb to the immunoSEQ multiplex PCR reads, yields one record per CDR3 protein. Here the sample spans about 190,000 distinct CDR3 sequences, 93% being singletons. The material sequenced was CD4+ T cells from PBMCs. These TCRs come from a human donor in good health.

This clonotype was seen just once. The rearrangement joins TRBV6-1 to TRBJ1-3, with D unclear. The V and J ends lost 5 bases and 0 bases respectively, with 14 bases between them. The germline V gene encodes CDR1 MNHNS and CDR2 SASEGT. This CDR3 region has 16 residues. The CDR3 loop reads CASSRTRFGSGNTIYF. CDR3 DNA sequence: TGTGCCAGCAGTAGGACCCGGTTCGGCTCTGGAAACACCATATATTTT.

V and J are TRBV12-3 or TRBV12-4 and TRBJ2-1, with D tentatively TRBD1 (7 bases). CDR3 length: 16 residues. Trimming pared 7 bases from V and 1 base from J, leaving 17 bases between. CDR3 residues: CASTPFSGGSYNEQFF. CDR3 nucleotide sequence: TGTGCCAGCACCCCCTTCTCAGGGGGGTCCTACAATGAGCAGTTCTTC.

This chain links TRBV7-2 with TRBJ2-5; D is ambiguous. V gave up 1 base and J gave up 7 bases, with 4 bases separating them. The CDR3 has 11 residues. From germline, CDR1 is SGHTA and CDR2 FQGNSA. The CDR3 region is CASSLDVTQYF. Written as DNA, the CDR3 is TGTGCCAGCAGCTTAGACGTGACCCAGTACTTC. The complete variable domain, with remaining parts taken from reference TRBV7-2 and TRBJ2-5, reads GAGVSQSPSNKVTEKGKDVELRCDPISGHTALYWYRQSLGQGLEFLIYFQGNSAPDKSGLPSDRFSAERTGGSVSTLTIQRTQQEDSAVYLCASSLDVTQYFGPGTRLLVL.

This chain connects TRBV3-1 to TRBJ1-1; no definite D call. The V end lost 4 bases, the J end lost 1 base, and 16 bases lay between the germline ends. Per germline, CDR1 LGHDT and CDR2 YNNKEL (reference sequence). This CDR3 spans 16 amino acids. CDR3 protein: CASSRGVGQANTEAFF. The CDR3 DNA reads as TGTGCCAGCAGCCGCGGAGTGGGTCAGGCGAACACTGAAGCTTTCTTT.

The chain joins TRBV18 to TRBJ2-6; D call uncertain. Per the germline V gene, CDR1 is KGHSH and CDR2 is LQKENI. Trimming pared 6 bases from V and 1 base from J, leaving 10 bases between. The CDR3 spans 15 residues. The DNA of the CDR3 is TGTGCCAGCTCCCCTAGTTCTTCTGGGGCCAACGTCCTGACTTTC. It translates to CASSPSSSGANVLTF. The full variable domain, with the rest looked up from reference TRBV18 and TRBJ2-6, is NAGVMQNPRHLVRRRGQEARLRCSPMKGHSHVYWYRQLPEEGLKFMVYLQKENIIDESGMPKERFSAEFPKEGPSILRIQQVVRGDSAAYFCASSPSSSGANVLTFGAGSRLTVL.

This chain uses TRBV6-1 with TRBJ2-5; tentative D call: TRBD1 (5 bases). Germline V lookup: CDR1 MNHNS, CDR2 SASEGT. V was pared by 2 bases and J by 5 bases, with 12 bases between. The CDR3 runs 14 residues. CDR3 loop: CASSEWTTRETQYF. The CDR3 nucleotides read TGTGCCAGCAGTGAATGGACAACCCGCGAGACCCAGTACTTC.

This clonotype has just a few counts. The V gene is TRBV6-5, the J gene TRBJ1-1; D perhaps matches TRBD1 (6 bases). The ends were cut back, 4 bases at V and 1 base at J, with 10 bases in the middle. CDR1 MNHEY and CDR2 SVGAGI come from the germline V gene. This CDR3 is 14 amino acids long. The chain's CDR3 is CASSFRGQNTEAFF. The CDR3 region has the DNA TGTGCCAGCAGTTTCCGGGGACAGAACACTGAAGCTTTCTTT.

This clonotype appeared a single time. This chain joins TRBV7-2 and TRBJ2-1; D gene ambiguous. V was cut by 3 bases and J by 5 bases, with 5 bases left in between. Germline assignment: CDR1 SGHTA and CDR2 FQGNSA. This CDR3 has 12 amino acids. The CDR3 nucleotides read TGTGCCAGCAGCTTCACGGACAATGAGCAGTTCTTC. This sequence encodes CASSFTDNEQFF.

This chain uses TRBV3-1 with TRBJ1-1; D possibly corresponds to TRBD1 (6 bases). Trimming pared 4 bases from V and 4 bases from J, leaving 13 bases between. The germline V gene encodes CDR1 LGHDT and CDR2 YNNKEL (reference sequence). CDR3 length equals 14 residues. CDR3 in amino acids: CASSPFGQTTEAFF. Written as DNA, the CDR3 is TGTGCCAGCAGCCCTTTCGGACAGACCACTGAAGCTTTCTTT.

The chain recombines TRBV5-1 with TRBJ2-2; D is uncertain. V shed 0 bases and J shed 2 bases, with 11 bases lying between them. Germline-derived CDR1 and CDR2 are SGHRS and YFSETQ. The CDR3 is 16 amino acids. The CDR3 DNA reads TGCGCCAGCAGCTTGGATGGCAGGCGTAACACCGGGGAGCTGTTTTTT. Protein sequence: CASSLDGRRNTGELFF.

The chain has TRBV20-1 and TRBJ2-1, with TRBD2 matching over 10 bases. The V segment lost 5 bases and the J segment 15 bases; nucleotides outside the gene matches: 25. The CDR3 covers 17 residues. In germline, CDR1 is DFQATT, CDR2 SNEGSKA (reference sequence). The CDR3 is CSAAPRASGGRGLKRFF. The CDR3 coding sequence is TGCAGTGCTGCCCCCAGGGCTAGCGGGGGTCGCGGTTTGAAGCGGTTCTTC.

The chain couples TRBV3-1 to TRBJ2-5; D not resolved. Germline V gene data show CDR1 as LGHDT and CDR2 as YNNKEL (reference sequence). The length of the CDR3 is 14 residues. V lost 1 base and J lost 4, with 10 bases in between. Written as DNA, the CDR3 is TGTGCCAGCAGCCAAGTCCCAACCGGAGAGACCCAGTACTTC. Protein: CASSQVPTGETQYF.

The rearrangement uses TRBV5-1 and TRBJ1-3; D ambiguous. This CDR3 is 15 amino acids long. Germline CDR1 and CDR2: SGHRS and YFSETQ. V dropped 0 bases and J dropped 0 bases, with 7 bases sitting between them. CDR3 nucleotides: TGCGCCAGCAGCTTGGACACGGGCTCTGGAAACACCATATATTTT. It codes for CASSLDTGSGNTIYF. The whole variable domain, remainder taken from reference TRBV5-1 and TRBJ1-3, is KAGVTQTPRYLIKTRGQQVTLSCSPISGHRSVSWYQQTPGQGLQFLFEYFSETQRNKGNFPGRFSGRQFSNSRSEMNVSTLELGDSALYLCASSLDTGSGNTIYFGEGSWLTVV.